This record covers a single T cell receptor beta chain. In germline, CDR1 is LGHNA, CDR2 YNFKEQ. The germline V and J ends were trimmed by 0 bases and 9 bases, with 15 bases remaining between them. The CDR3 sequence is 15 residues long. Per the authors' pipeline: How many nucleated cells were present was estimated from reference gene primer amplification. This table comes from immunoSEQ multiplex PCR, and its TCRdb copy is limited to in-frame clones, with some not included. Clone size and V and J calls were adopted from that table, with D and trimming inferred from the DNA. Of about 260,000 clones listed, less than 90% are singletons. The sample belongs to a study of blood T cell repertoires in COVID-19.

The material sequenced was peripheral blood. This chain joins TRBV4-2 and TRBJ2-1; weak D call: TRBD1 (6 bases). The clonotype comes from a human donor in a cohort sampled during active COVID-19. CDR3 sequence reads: CASSQDKGGISEQFF. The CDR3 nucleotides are TGTGCCAGCAGCCAAGATAAAGGGGGAATAAGTGAGCAGTTCTTC.